Presented here are 11 T cell receptor beta chains from one specimen sequenced in a study of post-analysis software for immune sequencing data. cDNA libraries of TCR beta carried unique molecular identifiers. Each CDR3 protein gets one entry after TCRdb re-called the PCR reads with MiXCR. This repertoire shows some 160,000 distinct CDR3 sequences, under 40% found once; its top ten account for roughly 28%. The sequenced sample was blood, obtained after autologous hematopoietic stem cell transplantation. The receptors derive from a girl aged 5 to 17 with multiple sclerosis.

The chain couples TRBV6-1 to TRBJ2-5, with 7 bases lining up with TRBD1. The V and J ends lost 7 bases and 7 bases, in that order; junction bases with no gene match: 15. CDR3 length: 15 residues. The germline CDR1 and CDR2 sequences are MNHNS and SASEGT. CDR3 DNA sequence: TGTGCCAGCACCACCAAGGGGGACAGTGGCCGGACCCAGTACTTC. This codes for CASTTKGDSGRTQYF.

Points on this clonotype: A much bigger clone sits one base away, suggesting this may be a read error. This chain links TRBV5-1 with TRBJ1-4; possible D gene TRBD1, 6 bases. V was clipped by 3 bases and J by 8 bases, with 14 bases between them. The CDR3 length is 14 residues. Germline CDR1 and CDR2: SGHRS and YFSETQ. The CDR3 region has the DNA TGCGCCAGCAGCTCATCCGGGACATTGGAAAAACTGTTTTTT. Its protein product is CASSSSGTLEKLFF.

This clonotype was seen a few times. A junction boundary mismatches the germline segment, possibly from a read error. The chain carries TRBV7-7 and TRBJ1-4; 9 positions agree with TRBD1. This CDR3 comprises 14 residues. Germline V CDR1 and CDR2: SSHAT, FNYEAQ (reference sequence). The CDR3: CASSPGTGLEKLFF. The CDR3 nucleotides are TGTGCTAGCAGCCCCGGGACAGGGTTGGAAAAACTGTTTTTT.

V and J are TRBV7-8 and TRBJ1-5, with D perhaps TRBD1 (5 bases). Germline V lookup: CDR1 SGHVS, CDR2 FQNEAQ. The CDR3 runs to 16 residues. Between the trimmed V and J ends, which lost 5 bases and 1 base, there was a span of 15 bases. The chain's CDR3 is CASSQGVRGSNQPQHF. The CDR3 coding sequence is TGTGCCAGCAGCCAAGGGGTACGGGGGAGCAATCAGCCCCAGCATTTT.

This clonotype was seen a few times. The chain employs TRBV2 and TRBJ2-1, with D perhaps matching TRBD1 (5 bases). Germline V gives CDR1 SNHLY, CDR2 FYNNEI. This CDR3 contains 19 residues. The V end was cut by 3 bases, the J end by 5 bases, with 26 bases between. CDR3 residues: CASSESGRAWRLGDNEQFF. The CDR3 DNA follows: TGTGCCAGCAGTGAGTCGGGCAGGGCATGGAGATTAGGGGACAATGAGCAGTTCTTC. Combining the CDR3 with reference TRBV2 and TRBJ2-1 gives the whole variable domain EPEVTQTPSHQVTQMGQEVILRCVPISNHLYFYWYRQILGQKVEFLVSFYNNEISEKSEIFDDQFSVERPDGSNFTLKIRSTKLEDSAMYFCASSESGRAWRLGDNEQFFGPGTRLTVL.

This clonotype was detected many times. The chain joins TRBV20-1 to TRBJ2-7; 7 bases fit TRBD1. The CDR3 extends over 14 amino acids. CDR1 is DFQATT and CDR2 is SNEGSKA in the germline V gene (reference sequence). V trimming: 5 bases; J trimming: 2 bases; junction bases outside the gene matches: 9. This CDR3 is CSASTGQNPYEQYF. Written as DNA, the CDR3 is TGCAGTGCTTCTACGGGACAGAACCCCTACGAGCAGTACTTC.

The chain uses TRBV29-1 and TRBJ1-1; D may be TRBD1 (5 bases). This CDR3 has 11 amino acids. Per germline, CDR1 SQVTM and CDR2 ANQGSEA. Trimming removed 5 bases from V and 2 bases from J, with 6 bases in between. CDR3 amino acids: CSVQGNTEAFF. The DNA for the CDR3 is TGCAGCGTTCAGGGTAACACTGAAGCTTTCTTT.

The gene calls are TRBV28 and TRBJ2-5; D perhaps matches TRBD2 (6 bases). The assigned J gene may be wrong: the sequence end matches TRBJ2-7 better. The CDR3 is 12 residues long. CDR1 is MDHEN, CDR2 SYDVKM, per germline. CDR3 DNA sequence: TGTGCCAGCGGGGGGAGCCTAGGCGAGCAGTACTTC. Translation: CASGGSLGEQYF.

This clonotype was seen more than once but under ten times. V usage is TRBV7-9 and J usage is TRBJ2-5, with 13 bases identical to TRBD2. Trimming removed 5 bases from V and 5 bases from J; junction bases left unmatched: 2. The germline V gene has CDR1 SEHNR and CDR2 FQNEAQ (reference sequence). The CDR3 totals 14 residues. The CDR3: CASSLTSGGETQYF. The CDR3 DNA is TGTGCCAGCAGCCTGACTAGCGGGGGGGAGACCCAGTACTTC.

The V gene is TRBV20-1, the J gene TRBJ1-1; 9 bases are shared with TRBD1. CDR3 length: 15 residues. Unmatched junction bases numbered 7, after V lost 2 bases and J lost 3 bases. CDR1 and CDR2 from the germline V gene are DFQATT and SNEGSKA (reference sequence). The CDR3 DNA reads TGCAGTGCTAGAAGAGCGGGACAGGGTTACACTGAAGCTTTCTTT. Its protein product is CSARRAGQGYTEAFF.

Comment on this clonotype: A much larger clonotype is one base distant, so this may be a read error. J is TRBJ1-2 and V is TRBV12-3 or TRBV12-4, with D maybe TRBD1 (5 bases). The CDR3 contains 14 residues. The CDR3 coding sequence is TGTGCCAGCAGTTTGGAGTCAGGGCGGGATGGCTGCACCTTC. Amino acid sequence: CASSLESGRDGCTF.